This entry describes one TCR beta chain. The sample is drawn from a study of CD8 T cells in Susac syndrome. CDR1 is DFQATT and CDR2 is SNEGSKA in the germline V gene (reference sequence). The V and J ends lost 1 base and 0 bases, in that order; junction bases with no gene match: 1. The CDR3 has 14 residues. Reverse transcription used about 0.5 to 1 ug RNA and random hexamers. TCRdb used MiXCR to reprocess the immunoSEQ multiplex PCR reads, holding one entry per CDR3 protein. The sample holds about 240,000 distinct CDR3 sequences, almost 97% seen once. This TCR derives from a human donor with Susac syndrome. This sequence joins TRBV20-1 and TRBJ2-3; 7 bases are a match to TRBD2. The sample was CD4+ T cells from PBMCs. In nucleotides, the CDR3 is TGCAGTGCTAGAGGGGGAGGGAGCACAGATACGCAGTATTTT. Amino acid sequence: CSARGGGSTDTQYF.